This TCR beta chain was profiled in a study of blood T cell repertoires in COVID-19. As for the study in general: Samples came from the United States, Italy and Spain, spanning acute and convalescent COVID-19. T cells, B-cell-depleted T cells, or PBMCs provided the cDNA or gDNA that served as material.

V lost 6 bases and J lost 0; bases outside the gene matches: 10. The CDR3 loop spans 17 amino acids. The germline V gene has CDR1 ENHRY and CDR2 SYGVKD. Authors' processing steps: Counts of nucleated cells, estimated from reference gene primer amplification, were obtained. Sequencing used immunoSEQ multiplex PCR; TCRdb keeps in-frame clones, though not all of them. D and trimming were read from the DNA, whereas the V and J calls and clone size are those reported in that table. The sample has about 44,000 clones; about nine tenths are singletons. The sequencing input was peripheral blood. This chain connects TRBV10-3 to TRBJ2-3; TRBD2 matches at 9 bases. The receptor was derived from a woman over 75 in a cohort sampled during active or convalescent COVID-19. CDR3 sequence (DNA): TGTGCCATCAGCCACGGGGACAGCGGGGGGAGCACAGATACGCAGTATTTT. Its translation is CAISHGDSGGSTDTQYF.